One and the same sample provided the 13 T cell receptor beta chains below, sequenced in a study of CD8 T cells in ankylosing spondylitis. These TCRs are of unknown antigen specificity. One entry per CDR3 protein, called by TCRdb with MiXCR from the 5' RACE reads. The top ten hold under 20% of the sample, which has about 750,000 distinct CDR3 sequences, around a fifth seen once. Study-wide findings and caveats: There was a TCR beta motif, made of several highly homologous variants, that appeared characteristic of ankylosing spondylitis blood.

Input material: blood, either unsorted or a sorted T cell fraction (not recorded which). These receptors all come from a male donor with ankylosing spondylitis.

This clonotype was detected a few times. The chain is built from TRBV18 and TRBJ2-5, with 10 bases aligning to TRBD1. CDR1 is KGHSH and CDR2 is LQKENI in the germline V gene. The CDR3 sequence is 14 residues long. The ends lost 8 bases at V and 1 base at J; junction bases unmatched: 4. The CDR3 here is CASAGQGGQETQYF. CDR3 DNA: TGTGCCAGCGCTGGACAGGGGGGCCAAGAGACCCAGTACTTC.

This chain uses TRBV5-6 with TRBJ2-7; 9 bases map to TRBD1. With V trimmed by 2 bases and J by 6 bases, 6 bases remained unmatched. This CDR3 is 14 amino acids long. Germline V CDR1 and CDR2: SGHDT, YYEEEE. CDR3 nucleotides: TGTGCCAGCAGCTTCCCGGGACAGGGTTCCGAGCAGTACTTC. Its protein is CASSFPGQGSEQYF.

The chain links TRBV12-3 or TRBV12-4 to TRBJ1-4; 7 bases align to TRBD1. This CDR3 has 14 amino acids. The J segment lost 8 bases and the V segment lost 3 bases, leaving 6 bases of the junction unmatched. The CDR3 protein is CASSFQGEWEKLFF. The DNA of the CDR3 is TGTGCCAGCAGTTTTCAGGGGGAATGGGAAAAACTGTTTTTT.

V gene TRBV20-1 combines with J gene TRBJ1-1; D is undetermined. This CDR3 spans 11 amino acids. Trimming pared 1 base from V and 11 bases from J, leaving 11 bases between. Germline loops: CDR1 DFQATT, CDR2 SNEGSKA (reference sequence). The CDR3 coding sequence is TGCAGTGCTAGAGCACGGGGATTGGCTTTCTTT. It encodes CSARARGLAFF.

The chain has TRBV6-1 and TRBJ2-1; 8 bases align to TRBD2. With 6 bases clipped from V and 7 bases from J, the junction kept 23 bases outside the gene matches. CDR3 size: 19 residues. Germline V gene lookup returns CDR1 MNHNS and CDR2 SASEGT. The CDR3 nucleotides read TGTGCCAGCAGCGGGGGACTAGGTTTGTCCCCCACACCGGGAAATGAGCAGTTCTTC. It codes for CASSGGLGLSPTPGNEQFF.

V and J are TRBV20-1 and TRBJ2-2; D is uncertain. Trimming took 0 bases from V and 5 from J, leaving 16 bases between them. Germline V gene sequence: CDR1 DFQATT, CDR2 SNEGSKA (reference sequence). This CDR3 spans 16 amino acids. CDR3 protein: CSARDLEGYGTGELFF. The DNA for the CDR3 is TGCAGTGCTAGAGATTTAGAAGGGTATGGGACCGGGGAGCTGTTTTTT.

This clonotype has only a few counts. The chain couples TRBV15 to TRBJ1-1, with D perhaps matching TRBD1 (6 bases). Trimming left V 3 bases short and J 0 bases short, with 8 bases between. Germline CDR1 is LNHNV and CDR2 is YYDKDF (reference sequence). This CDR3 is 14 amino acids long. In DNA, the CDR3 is TGTGCCACCAGCAGCGGGGACATGAACACTGAAGCTTTCTTT. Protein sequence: CATSSGDMNTEAFF.

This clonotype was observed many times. The CDR3 spells CSVRVSTDTQYF. The DNA for the CDR3 is TGCAGCGTGAGGGTCAGCACAGATACGCAGTATTTT. J is TRBJ2-3 and V is TRBV29-1, with D perhaps matching TRBD2 (5 bases). Germline V gene lookup returns CDR1 SQVTM and CDR2 ANQGSEA. This CDR3 contains 12 residues. The V and J ends lost 6 bases and 0 bases respectively, with 7 bases between them.

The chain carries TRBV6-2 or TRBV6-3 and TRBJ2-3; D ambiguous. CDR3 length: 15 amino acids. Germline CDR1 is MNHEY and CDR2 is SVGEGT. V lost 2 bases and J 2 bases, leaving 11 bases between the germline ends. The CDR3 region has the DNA TGTGCCAGCAGTTACCCAACATCCTACACAGATACGCAGTATTTT. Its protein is CASSYPTSYTDTQYF.

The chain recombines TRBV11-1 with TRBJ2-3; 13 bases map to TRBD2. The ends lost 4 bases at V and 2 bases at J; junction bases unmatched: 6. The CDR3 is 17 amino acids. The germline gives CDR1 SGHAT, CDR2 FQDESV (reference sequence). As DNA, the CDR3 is TGTGCCAGCAGCTCTATTGGACTAGCGGGAGTCACAGATACGCAGTATTTT. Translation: CASSSIGLAGVTDTQYF.

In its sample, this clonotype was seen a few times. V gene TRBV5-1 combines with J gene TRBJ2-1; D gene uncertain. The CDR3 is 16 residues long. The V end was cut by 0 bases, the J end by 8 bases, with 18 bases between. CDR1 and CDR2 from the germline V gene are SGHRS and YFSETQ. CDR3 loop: CASSLGVRQEVHEQFF. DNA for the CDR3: TGCGCCAGCAGCTTGGGGGTCCGGCAAGAAGTCCATGAGCAGTTCTTC.

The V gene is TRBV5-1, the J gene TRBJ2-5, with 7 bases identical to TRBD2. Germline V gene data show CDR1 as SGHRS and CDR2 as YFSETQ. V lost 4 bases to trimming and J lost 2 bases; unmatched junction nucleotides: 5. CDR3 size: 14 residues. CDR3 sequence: CASSIGRVQETQYF. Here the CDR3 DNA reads TGCGCCAGCAGCATTGGGAGGGTTCAAGAGACCCAGTACTTC.

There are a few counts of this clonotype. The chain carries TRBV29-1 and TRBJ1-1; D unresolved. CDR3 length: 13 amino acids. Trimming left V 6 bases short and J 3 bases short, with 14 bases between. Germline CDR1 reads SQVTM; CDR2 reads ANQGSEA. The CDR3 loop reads CSVLPGFDTEAFF. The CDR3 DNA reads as TGCAGCGTCCTACCGGGTTTCGACACTGAAGCTTTCTTT.